The rows below give T cell receptor beta chains drawn from one sample of a study of blood T cell repertoires in COVID-19. The protocol was immunoSEQ multiplex PCR, while the TCRdb copy is restricted to in-frame clones and leaves out a portion. The table lists 130,000 or so clones, approximately 87% of them singletons. Specimen: peripheral blood. Receptor source: a man between 65 and 85 years old with active COVID-19. Both conserved end residues are part of each CDR3. D genes are given only for firm matches.

TRBV27	15	TRBD2	TRBJ2-7	CASSPGTSATYEQYF
TRBV27	17	TRBD2	TRBJ2-7	CASSPRVTSGSSYEQYF
TRBV28	16	.	TRBJ1-2	CASSEFPGWTVYGYTF
TRBV4-1	15	TRBD1	TRBJ2-1	CASSQDRGPYNEQFF
TRBV6-6	15	.	TRBJ2-1	CASSSTVGPYNEQFF
TRBV28	13	.	TRBJ2-7	CASSLDSSKQQYF
TRBV7-2	16	.	TRBJ1-1	CASSLGRPGDRTEAFF
TRBV2	11	.	TRBJ2-7	CASNLGLEQYF
TRBV5-1	13	.	TRBJ2-3	CASSLGGGLGQYF
TRBV29-1	15	TRBD1	TRBJ2-3	CSVEDTGTGGDTQYF
TRBV10-3	15	TRBD1	TRBJ2-3	CAIEQGRRSTDTQYF
TRBV4-1	15	TRBD2	TRBJ2-1	CASSQPHQREPEQFF
TRBV5-1	13	.	TRBJ2-7	CASSLSGGREQYF
TRBV5-8	12	.	TRBJ2-7	CASSFYSSEQYF
TRBV7-9	16	TRBD1	TRBJ2-1	CASSLTGVAPYNEQFF
TRBV28	17	.	TRBJ1-1	CASPVRGGNPLGSEAFF
TRBV7-7	15	.	TRBJ2-1	CASSVASSSYNEQFF
TRBV30	13	.	TRBJ2-4	CAWNTGSKNIQYF
TRBV27	14	TRBD1	TRBJ1-1	CASKRDRVNTEAFF
TRBV7-9	12	.	TRBJ1-1	CASSLRGTEAFF
TRBV10-1	16	TRBD2	TRBJ2-1	CASSESLAGNSGEQFF
TRBV27	19	TRBD2	TRBJ2-5	CASSLTPNVGGRWLETQYF
TRBV30	12	.	TRBJ1-6	CAGRVQNSPLHF
TRBV4-2	17	.	TRBJ1-3	CASSQDLWGQSGNTIYF
TRBV6-2/TRBV6-3	13	TRBD1	TRBJ1-5	CASSSRGLQPQHF
TRBV28	12	TRBD2	TRBJ2-7	CATASGRDEQYF
TRBV29-1	13	.	TRBJ1-4	CSVATHTKEKLFF
TRBV2	14	.	TRBJ2-5	CASSEKRLQETQYF
TRBV5-1	18	.	TRBJ2-2	CASSLDWGQGTNTGELFF
TRBV4-2	16	TRBD2	TRBJ2-1	CASSHGGAGVGNEQFF
TRBV28	16	TRBD1	TRBJ1-5	CASSPTGQGGYQPQHF
TRBV29-1	13	.	TRBJ2-7	CSVEDPRDYEQYF
TRBV28	18	.	TRBJ2-3	CASSLPANPGPDLDTQYF
TRBV28	14	TRBD1	TRBJ2-7	CASNTGTEVWEQYF
TRBV12-3/TRBV12-4	12	.	TRBJ2-7	CASSFGVGEQYF
TRBV6-5	15	.	TRBJ1-5	CASSPQGIGNQPQHF
TRBV28	14	.	TRBJ1-5	CASSLTTSRQPQHF
TRBV6-2/TRBV6-3	15	TRBD2	TRBJ2-3	CASSYSASGRGAQYF
TRBV28	16	TRBD1	TRBJ1-5	CASSLWGQGKAQPQHF
TRBV5-1	14	TRBD1	TRBJ1-6	CASKGETGNSPLHF
TRBV11-3	15	TRBD2	TRBJ2-3	CASSLNGREGDTQYF
TRBV2	15	TRBD2	TRBJ2-1	CASTGTSGRVNEQFF
TRBV18	14	TRBD1	TRBJ2-7	CASSGDRGPYEQYF
TRBV3-1/TRBV3-2	13	.	TRBJ2-7	CASSALIGVEQYF
TRBV6-5	12	.	TRBJ1-6	CASSPGNSPLHF
TRBV3-1/TRBV3-2	16	.	TRBJ1-4	CASSPGGGLNNEKLFF
TRBV27	15	.	TRBJ2-7	CASSLQGYNSYEQYF
TRBV5-1	15	.	TRBJ2-3	CASAINGGRTDTQYF
TRBV28	17	TRBD2	TRBJ2-3	CASSLFSSGSFEDTQYF
TRBV5-1	18	.	TRBJ1-6	CASSLRPGQGGDNSPLHF
TRBV2	14	TRBD2	TRBJ2-3	CASSVDGGADTQYF
TRBV19	15	TRBD1	TRBJ1-4	CASSIVGTGNEKLFF
TRBV2	15	TRBD2	TRBJ2-1	CASNSETSGKGEQFF
TRBV5-3	16	TRBD1	TRBJ2-3	CARSYQDRASTDTQYF
TRBV2	13	TRBD1	TRBJ1-2	CASHSGTVYGYTF
TRBV28	13	.	TRBJ1-3	CATDRGPGNTIYF
TRBV6-2/TRBV6-3	15	TRBD1	TRBJ2-7	CASSRAGTGEYEQYF
TRBV9	16	TRBD2	TRBJ2-1	CASSVVNGRAGGEQFF